This TCR beta chain is drawn from a study of cytomegalovirus exposure and HLA in healthy donors. A remark on this clone: The antigen is not known.

Primers included in the PCR were 60 Vbeta and 13 Jbeta primers. Profiling relied on immunoSEQ multiplex PCR, and the TCRdb table lists in-frame clones only, not all of them. The profile shows 100,000 or so clones, approximately 73% of them singletons. Study findings and constraints: V- and J-gene trimming in TCR beta was tied to a missense DCLRE1C variant by an analysis performed later. Several of the most significant clusters were apparently associated with common viral pathogens in a later analysis. Analyses of presence and absence presupposed an approximately uniform sequencing depth across donors.

The TCR comes from a man in his forties in good health and CMV-seronegative. Sequencing was performed on PBMCs.

The chain's CDR3 is CASSLEVSYEQYF. The CDR3 DNA is TGTGCCAGCAGTTTGGAGGTATCCTACGAGCAGTACTTC. V usage is TRBV6-6 and J usage is TRBJ2-7, with D possibly matching TRBD2 (5 bases). CDR1 MNHNY and CDR2 SVGAGI come from the germline V gene (reference sequence). CDR3 length: 13 residues. V gave up 4 bases and J gave up 1 base, with 8 bases separating them.